This TCR beta chain was sequenced during a study of spatial heterogeneity in lung cancer. CDR1 is MNHEY and CDR2 is SMNVEV in the germline V gene (reference sequence). Trimming stripped 2 bases from V and 9 bases from J, with 20 bases between. CDR3 length: 16 amino acids. The time point: sample taken at primary tumor resection. This clonotype has at least ten counts. TCRdb re-analysed the 5' RACE reads in MiXCR, keeping a single row per CDR3 protein. The profile shows 20,000 to 25,000 distinct CDR3 sequences, 4.5% to 5.5% of them singletons. The sample consisted of PBMCs, taken at surgery. The chain couples TRBV27 to TRBJ2-1, with D uncertain. This TCR came from a male donor with early-stage non-small cell lung cancer. CDR3 protein: CASSLAPNPPTSEQFF. The CDR3 DNA sequence: TGTGCCAGCAGTTTAGCACCTAACCCTCCTACAAGTGAGCAGTTCTTC.